A single T cell receptor (beta chain) is shown here with its context. The antigen remains unidentified. After removal of 6 bases from V and 8 bases from J, the junction contained 5 bases not matched to a gene. This CDR3 comprises 14 residues. Constant-region reverse primers amplified full-length variable regions, followed by semi-nested Nested Universal Primer A PCR. MiXCR was run by TCRdb on the 5' RACE reads, yielding one entry per CDR3 protein. This sample carries tens of thousands of distinct CDR3 sequences, approximately 25% of them seen once, and the ten largest clones take approximately 3.3%. Study-wide findings and caveats: The larger-cohort validation was restricted to a single TCR beta V-J rearrangement rather than whole repertoires.

The sequence derives from a female donor with breast cancer. V is TRBV12-3 or TRBV12-4 and J is TRBJ2-3; 13 nucleotides agree with TRBD2. The sequenced material came from tumor-infiltrating naive CD4+ T cells sorted from the breast tumor. This sample's subset: naive CD4+ T cells, CD4+CD45RA+CD25-. CDR3 sequence (DNA): TGTGCCAGCAGCAACGGACTAGCGGGAGCTACGCAGTATTTT. Amino acids: CASSNGLAGATQYF.